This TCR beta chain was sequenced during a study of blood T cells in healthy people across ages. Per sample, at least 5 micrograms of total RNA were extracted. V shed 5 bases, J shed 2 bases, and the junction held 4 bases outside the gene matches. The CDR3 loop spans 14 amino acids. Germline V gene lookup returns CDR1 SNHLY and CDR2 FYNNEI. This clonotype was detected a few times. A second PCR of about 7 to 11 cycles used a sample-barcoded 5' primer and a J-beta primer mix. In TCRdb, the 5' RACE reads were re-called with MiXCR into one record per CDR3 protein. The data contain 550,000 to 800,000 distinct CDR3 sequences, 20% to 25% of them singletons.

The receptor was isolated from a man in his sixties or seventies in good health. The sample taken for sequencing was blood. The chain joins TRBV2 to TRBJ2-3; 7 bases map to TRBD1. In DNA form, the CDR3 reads TGTGCCAGCAGTCGGACAGGAATCACAGATACGCAGTATTTT. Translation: CASSRTGITDTQYF.